These 16 T cell receptor beta chains share one sample of origin, sequenced in a study of spatial heterogeneity in lung cancer. Study outcomes and limitations: The study found that expanded intratumoral alpha and beta TCR counts tracked tumor mutation counts.

What these receptors recognize is not known. TCRdb fed the 5' RACE reads into MiXCR, producing one record per CDR3 protein. The sample lists roughly 16,000 distinct CDR3 sequences; 6.2% were seen once. Time point described: sample taken at primary tumor resection. Sequencing was performed on lung tumor tissue, taken at surgery. Every receptor here comes from a male donor with early-stage non-small cell lung cancer.

This clonotype showed up many times. This beta chain slipped into a library made for alpha chains as a stray read, so its size is not meaningful. The chain uses TRBV6-6 and TRBJ1-1; D ambiguous. V gave up 6 bases and J gave up 2 bases, with 4 bases separating them. Germline CDR1 is MNHNY and CDR2 is SVGAGI (reference sequence). This CDR3 spans 11 amino acids. The CDR3 bases are TGTGCCAGCAGATACAACACTGAAGCTTTCTTT. Translation gives CASRYNTEAFF.

As concerns this clonotype: Found in a library prepared for alpha chains, this beta chain is an off-target read, and its abundance has little meaning. The genes are TRBV20-1 and TRBJ2-1; D assignment may be TRBD1 or TRBD2 (5 bases each). The ends were cut back, 4 bases at V and 12 bases at J, with 25 bases in the middle. The CDR3 spans 15 residues. Germline values: CDR1 DFQATT, CDR2 SNEGSKA (reference sequence). For the CDR3, the DNA is TGCAGTGCTACCCTCGGGACGCCCAAGAGTACGGGGCAGTTCTTC. This encodes CSATLGTPKSTGQFF.

For this clonotype: This beta chain came through as a stray read in a library set up for alpha chains, and its size says little. V usage is TRBV13 and J usage is TRBJ1-2; D uncertain. The CDR3 is 12 amino acids. V dropped 5 bases and J dropped 5 bases, with 9 bases sitting between them. Germline V gene sequence: CDR1 PRHDT, CDR2 FYEKMQ (reference sequence). CDR3 bases: TGTGCCAGCAGCGCCGGAGAGTATGGCTACACCTTC. It yields the protein CASSAGEYGYTF. Combining the CDR3 with reference TRBV13 and TRBJ1-2 gives the whole variable domain AAGVIQSPRHLIKEKRETATLKCYPIPRHDTVYWYQQGPGQDPQFLISFYEKMQSDKGSIPDRFSAQQFSDYHSELNMSSLELGDSALYFCASSAGEYGYTFGSGTRLTVV.

A few counts support this clonotype. This beta chain appears as a stray read in a library generated for alpha chains; its size is not informative. The chain has TRBV5-1 and TRBJ2-7; D possibly corresponds to TRBD2 (6 bases). Germline-derived CDR1 and CDR2 are SGHRS and YFSETQ. The CDR3 contains 14 residues. The ends were cut back, 7 bases at V and 1 base at J, with 15 bases in the middle. CDR3 nucleotides: TGCGCCAGCGTCCGGGACTCGACTTCCTACGAGCAGTACTTC. Protein sequence: CASVRDSTSYEQYF.

This clonotype was seen at least ten times. This beta chain represents an off-target read in a library built for alpha chains; its size is of limited meaning. This chain links TRBV12-3 or TRBV12-4 with TRBJ2-1; D unresolved. The CDR3 extends over 14 amino acids. V shed 5 bases and J shed 5 bases, with 13 bases lying between them. CDR3 coding DNA: TGTGCCAGCAGTCCCCCGAGTGGAAACAATGAGCAGTTCTTC. Translating gives CASSPPSGNNEQFF.

With regard to this clonotype: For a library built for alpha chains, this beta chain is a stray read; little rests on its size. This chain uses TRBV20-1 with TRBJ1-1, with 9 bases fitting TRBD1. This CDR3 region has 14 residues. Germline loops: CDR1 DFQATT, CDR2 SNEGSKA (reference sequence). J lost 1 base, V lost 5 bases, and 5 bases had no gene match. The CDR3 DNA sequence: TGCAGTGCTCTGGACAGGGGCGGGAACACTGAAGCTTTCTTT. It specifies CSALDRGGNTEAFF.

This clonotype came up many times. The library was designed around alpha chains, so this beta chain is a stray read whose abundance carries little weight. This CDR3 reads CASSNHYEQYF. For the CDR3, the DNA is TGCGCCAGCAGCAACCACTACGAGCAGTACTTC. V is TRBV5-1 and J is TRBJ2-7; D uncertain. Per germline, CDR1 SGHRS and CDR2 YFSETQ. The length of the CDR3 is 11 residues. V dropped 4 bases and J dropped 3 bases, with 5 bases sitting between them.

This clonotype was seen many times. This beta chain was picked up by a library intended for alpha chains and is off target, so its count carries little meaning. The J gene is TRBJ1-6, the V gene TRBV6-2 or TRBV6-3; D call uncertain. This CDR3 region has 14 residues. Trimming cost V 1 base and J 5 bases, with 6 bases left between them. The germline CDR1 and CDR2 sequences are MNHEY and SVGEGT. DNA of the CDR3: TGTGCCAGCAGTTACTTGGCAGATAATTCACCCCTCCACTTT. This codes for CASSYLADNSPLHF.

As for this clonotype: The size of this beta chain means little, since it is a stray read in a library made for alpha chains. The genes are TRBV9 and TRBJ2-1; 9 positions match TRBD2. The V and J ends lost 4 bases and 5 bases, in that order; junction bases with no gene match: 7. The length of the CDR3 is 15 residues. Germline V lookup: CDR1 SGDLS, CDR2 YYNGEE. CDR3 nucleotides: TGTGCCAGCAGCCCGGGAGCGGGGGGACACAATGAGCAGTTCTTC. It is translated as CASSPGAGGHNEQFF.

This clonotype has at least ten counts. This beta chain is a stray sequence in a library constructed for alpha chains; its clone size is not meaningful. This sequence joins TRBV29-1 and TRBJ2-7; D might be TRBD1 or TRBD2, each matching 5 bases. The CDR3 runs to 15 residues. Trimming pared 1 base from V and 5 bases from J, leaving 18 bases between. Germline V gene data show CDR1 as SQVTM and CDR2 as ANQGSEA. For the CDR3, the DNA is TGCAGCGTTGAAGGGGACGGGGTGGAAGCGGACGAGCAGTACTTC. Its translation is CSVEGDGVEADEQYF.

Of note for this clonotype: The DNA is left out, because the CDR3 cannot be placed on it with certainty; the CDR3 is given as TCRdb lists it. A library made for alpha chains picked up this beta chain off target, so its size means little. The V call is TRBV11-3, the J call TRBJ2-7. Ends included, the CDR3 has 20 residues. Germline V gene lookup returns CDR1 SGHNT and CDR2 YENEEA. The CDR3 loop is CASSFYICSAVDIGTYEQYF.

At least ten counts were recorded for this clonotype. Because this beta chain is a stray read in a library intended to capture alpha chains, its abundance should not be given much weight. This CDR3 is CASSYAQGKLGKNIQYF. CDR3 nucleotides: TGTGCCAGCAGTTACGCCCAGGGGAAGTTAGGGAAAAACATTCAGTACTTC. The V call is TRBV6-6, the J call TRBJ2-4; perhaps TRBD1 as D (6 bases). The V end lost 2 bases, the J end lost 4 bases, and 18 bases lay between the germline ends. Germline CDR1 is MNHNY and CDR2 is SVGAGI (reference sequence). The CDR3 extends over 17 amino acids.

This clonotype was picked up many times. This beta chain is off target for a library built for alpha chains, so its abundance means little. V gene TRBV7-7 combines with J gene TRBJ2-1; TRBD2 agrees at 15 bases. The CDR3 sequence is 16 residues long. Germline V gene sequence: CDR1 SSHAT, CDR2 FNYEAQ (reference sequence). V gave up 4 bases and J gave up 7 bases; unmatched junction bases: 5. The CDR3 loop is CASSSGLAGGWNEQFF. CDR3 sequence (DNA): TGTGCCAGCAGCTCCGGACTAGCGGGGGGGTGGAATGAGCAGTTCTTC.

Regarding this clonotype: A library prepared for alpha chains yielded this beta chain as an off-target read; its size is of little meaning. The rearrangement uses TRBV7-2 and TRBJ2-3; D is perhaps TRBD1 (6 bases). Germline V gene lookup returns CDR1 SGHTA and CDR2 FQGNSA. The CDR3 contains 16 residues. Trimming pared 0 bases from V and 4 bases from J, leaving 14 bases between. The CDR3 coding sequence is TGTGCCAGCAGCTTAGCGGTAGGCAGGGGTGCAGATACGCAGTATTTT. Its protein product is CASSLAVGRGADTQYF.

This clonotype came up a few times. Found in a library prepared for alpha chains, this beta chain is an off-target read, and its abundance has little meaning. V gene TRBV20-1 combines with J gene TRBJ1-1, with D possibly being TRBD1 (6 bases). Looked up from germline, CDR1 is DFQATT and CDR2 is SNEGSKA (reference sequence). CDR3 length: 15 amino acids. V lost 6 bases, J lost 1 base, and 18 bases lay in between. The CDR3 bases are TGCAGTGCGATACAGGGTGCAGGGGCGAACACTGAAGCTTTCTTT. This translates into CSAIQGAGANTEAFF.

This clonotype was counted many times. This beta chain is an off-target read within a library intended for alpha chains, so its frequency means little. This chain connects TRBV7-6 to TRBJ1-1; 11 nucleotides match TRBD1. Germline CDR1 and CDR2: SGHVS and FNYEAQ. This CDR3 has 15 amino acids. The trim removed 5 bases at V and 5 bases at J, leaving 7 bases unmatched. CDR3 amino acids: CASSAAGTGGTEAFF. CDR3 DNA sequence: TGTGCCAGCAGCGCGGCCGGGACAGGGGGTACTGAAGCTTTCTTT.